These 12 T cell receptor beta chains were sequenced from one sample in a study of cytomegalovirus exposure and HLA in healthy donors. The PCR was carried out with 60 Vbeta primers and 13 Jbeta primers. The repertoire was sequenced with immunoSEQ multiplex PCR; TCRdb's copy has only in-frame clones and lacks some. The repertoire holds approximately 100,000 clones, with around 84% as singletons. Material: PBMCs. The origin of the receptors is a man aged 18 to 29 in good health and CMV-seronegative.

This chain uses TRBV19 with TRBJ1-1, with TRBD1 as a possible D gene (5 bases). The CDR3 consists of 15 residues. Germline CDR1 LNHDA, CDR2 SQIVND (reference sequence). V was shortened by 3 bases and J by 1 base, with 12 bases between the two germline ends. The CDR3, as DNA: TGTGCCAGTAGTATTCTTGTCAGGGCGAACACTGAAGCTTTCTTT. It specifies CASSILVRANTEAFF.

V and J are TRBV5-1 and TRBJ1-1; 7 bases agree with TRBD1. The junction had 4 bases not matched to a gene; V was cut back by 3 bases and J by 2 bases. The germline CDR1 and CDR2 sequences are SGHRS and YFSETQ. The CDR3 runs to 14 residues. CDR3: CASSSQGGNTEAFF. The CDR3 DNA reads TGCGCCAGCAGCTCCCAAGGGGGCAACACTGAAGCTTTCTTT.

The J gene is TRBJ1-2, the V gene TRBV28; possible D gene TRBD1, 5 bases. CDR1 is MDHEN and CDR2 is SYDVKM in the germline V gene. The CDR3 has 14 residues. Trimming removed 5 bases from V and 4 bases from J, with 14 bases in between. The CDR3 spells CASSPGGTGYGYTF. Written as DNA, the CDR3 is TGTGCCAGCAGTCCCGGGGGAACTGGCTATGGCTACACCTTC.

The chain combines TRBV21-1 with TRBJ1-2. TRBV21-1 is listed as a pseudogene. CDR3 size: 15 residues. CDR3 sequence reads: CASSTQPPVSYGYTF. CDR3 coding DNA: TGTGCCAGCAGCACCCAACCACCGGTTTCTTATGGCTACACCTTC.

This clone came up a few times. J is TRBJ1-6 and V is TRBV6-1, with TRBD1 identical over 7 bases. V was pared by 0 bases and J by 5 bases, with 4 bases of the junction left unmatched. This CDR3 spans 16 amino acids. The germline V gene has CDR1 MNHNS and CDR2 SASEGT. The CDR3 is CASSEAPGGNNSPLHF. In DNA, the CDR3 is TGTGCCAGCAGTGAAGCGCCAGGGGGTAATAATTCACCCCTCCACTTT.

V gene TRBV7-9 combines with J gene TRBJ2-3, with 12 bases fitting TRBD2. The V segment lost 9 bases and the J segment 2 bases; nucleotides outside the gene matches: 3. CDR1 is SEHNR and CDR2 is FQNEAQ in the germline V gene (reference sequence). CDR3 size: 14 residues. Here the CDR3 DNA reads TGTGCCAGTACTAGCGGGGGGTACACAGATACGCAGTATTTT. This gives the protein CASTSGGYTDTQYF.

The V call is TRBV6-1, the J call TRBJ2-7; 10 bases map to TRBD1. Per the germline V gene, CDR1 is MNHNS and CDR2 is SASEGT. The CDR3 runs 14 residues. After removal of 10 bases from V and 1 base from J, the junction contained 7 bases not matched to a gene. CDR3 amino acids: CAIYDRGRSYEQYF. CDR3 DNA sequence: TGTGCCATCTACGACAGGGGGCGATCCTACGAGCAGTACTTC.

This clone has just one count. The gene calls are TRBV7-9 and TRBJ2-5; the D is unclear. This CDR3 is 14 amino acids long. Between the trimmed V and J ends, which lost 3 bases and 5 bases, there was a span of 13 bases. Germline CDR1 and CDR2: SEHNR and FQNEAQ (reference sequence). The CDR3 DNA follows: TGTGCCAGCAGCTTCGCGTCCCCCGGGGAGACCCAGTACTTC. It yields the protein CASSFASPGETQYF.

The chain couples TRBV5-1 to TRBJ2-6; D unclear. The V and J ends lost 2 bases and 2 bases respectively, with 8 bases between them. The CDR3 spans 15 residues. Per germline, CDR1 SGHRS and CDR2 YFSETQ. CDR3 sequence (DNA): TGCGCCAGCAGCTTAACAGAAGCTGGGGCCAACGTCCTGACTTTC. As protein: CASSLTEAGANVLTF.

The table lists this clone with a few counts. The chain employs TRBV2 and TRBJ1-6; TRBD1 matches at 8 bases. V gave up 6 bases and J gave up 6 bases; unmatched junction bases: 4. Germline V gene sequence: CDR1 SNHLY, CDR2 FYNNEI. This CDR3 is 14 amino acids long. In DNA form, the CDR3 reads TGTGCCAGCAGGGAGACAGGGGTTAATTCACCCCTCCACTTT. Protein: CASRETGVNSPLHF.

V usage is TRBV6-5 and J usage is TRBJ2-1; D gene unclear. With 5 bases removed from V and 4 bases from J, the gap between germline ends came to 15 bases. The CDR3 length is 15 residues. Germline values: CDR1 MNHEY, CDR2 SVGAGI. CDR3 bases: TGTGCCAGCAGTACCAAAAGCAAGAATTACAATGAGCAGTTCTTC. Its protein is CASSTKSKNYNEQFF.

The table lists this clone with a count of one. Other DNA sequences in the sample encode the same CDR3. V and J are TRBV4-2 and TRBJ1-5; D remains unclear. Trimming pared 0 bases from V and 5 bases from J, leaving 5 bases between. CDR1 LGHNA and CDR2 YNFKEQ come from the germline V gene. The CDR3 is 13 residues long. CDR3 residues: CASSQEPDQPQHF. The DNA of the CDR3 is TGTGCCAGCAGCCAAGAACCGGATCAGCCCCAGCATTTT.